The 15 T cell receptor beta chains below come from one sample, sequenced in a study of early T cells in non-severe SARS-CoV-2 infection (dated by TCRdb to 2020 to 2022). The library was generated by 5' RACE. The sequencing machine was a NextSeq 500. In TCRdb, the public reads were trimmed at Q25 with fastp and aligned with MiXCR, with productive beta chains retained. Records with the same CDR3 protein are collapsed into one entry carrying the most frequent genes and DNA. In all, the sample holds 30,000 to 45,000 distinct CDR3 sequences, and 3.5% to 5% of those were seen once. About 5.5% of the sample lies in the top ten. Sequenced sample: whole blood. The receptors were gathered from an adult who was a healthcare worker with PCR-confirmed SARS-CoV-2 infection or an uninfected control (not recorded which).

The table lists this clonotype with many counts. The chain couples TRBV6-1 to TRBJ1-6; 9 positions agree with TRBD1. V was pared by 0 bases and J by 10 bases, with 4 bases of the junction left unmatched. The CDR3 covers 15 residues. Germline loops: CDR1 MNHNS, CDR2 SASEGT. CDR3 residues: CASSEAGQGRSPLHF. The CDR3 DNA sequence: TGTGCCAGCAGTGAAGCCGGACAGGGGAGATCACCCCTCCACTTT.

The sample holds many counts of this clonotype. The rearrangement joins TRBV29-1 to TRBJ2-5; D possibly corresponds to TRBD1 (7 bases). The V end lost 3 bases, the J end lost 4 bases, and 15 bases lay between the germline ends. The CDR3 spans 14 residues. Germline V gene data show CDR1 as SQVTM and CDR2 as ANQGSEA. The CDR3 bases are TGCAGCGTTGAGGGGGCAGGGGGAGGAGAGACCCAGTACTTC. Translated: CSVEGAGGGETQYF.

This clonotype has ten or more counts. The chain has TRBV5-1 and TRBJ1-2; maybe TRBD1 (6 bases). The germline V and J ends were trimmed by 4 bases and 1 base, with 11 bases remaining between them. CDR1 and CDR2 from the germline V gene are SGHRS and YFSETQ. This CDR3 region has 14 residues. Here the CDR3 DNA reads TGCGCCAGCAGCCTCTGGACAGATAACTATGGCTACACCTTC. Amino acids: CASSLWTDNYGYTF.

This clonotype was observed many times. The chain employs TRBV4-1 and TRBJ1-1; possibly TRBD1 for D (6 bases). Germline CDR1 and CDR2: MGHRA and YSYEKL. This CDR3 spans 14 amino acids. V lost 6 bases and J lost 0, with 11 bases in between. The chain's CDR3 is CASRNRAMNTEAFF. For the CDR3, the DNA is TGCGCCAGCAGGAACAGGGCCATGAACACTGAAGCTTTCTTT.

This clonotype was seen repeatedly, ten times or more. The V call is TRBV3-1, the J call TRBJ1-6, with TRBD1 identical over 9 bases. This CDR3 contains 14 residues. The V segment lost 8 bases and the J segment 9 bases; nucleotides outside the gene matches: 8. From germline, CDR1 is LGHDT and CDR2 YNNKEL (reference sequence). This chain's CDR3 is CASGGQGFFSPLHF. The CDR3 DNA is TGTGCCAGCGGCGGACAGGGGTTTTTTTCACCCCTCCACTTT. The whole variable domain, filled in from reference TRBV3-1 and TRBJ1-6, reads DTAVSQTPKYLVTQMGNDKSIKCEQNLGHDTMYWYKQDSKKFLKIMFSYNNKELIINETVPNRFSPKSPDKAHLNLHINSLELGDSAVYFCASGGQGFFSPLHFGNGTRLTVT.

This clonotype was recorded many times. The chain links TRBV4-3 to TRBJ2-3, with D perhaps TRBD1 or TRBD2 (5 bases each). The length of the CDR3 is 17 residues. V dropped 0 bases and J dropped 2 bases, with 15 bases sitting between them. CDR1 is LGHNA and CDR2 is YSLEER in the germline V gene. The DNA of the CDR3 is TGCGCCAGCAGCCAAGACCCTCCCGGGGCTATCACAGATACGCAGTATTTT. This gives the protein CASSQDPPGAITDTQYF.

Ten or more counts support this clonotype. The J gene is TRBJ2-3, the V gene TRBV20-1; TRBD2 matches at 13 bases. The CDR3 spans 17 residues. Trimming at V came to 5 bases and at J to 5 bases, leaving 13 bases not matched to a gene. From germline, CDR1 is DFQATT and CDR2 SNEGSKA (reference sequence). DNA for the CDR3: TGCAGTGCTCCGAGGACTAGCGGGAGATCGGGGGGAGATACGCAGTATTTT. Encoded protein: CSAPRTSGRSGGDTQYF.

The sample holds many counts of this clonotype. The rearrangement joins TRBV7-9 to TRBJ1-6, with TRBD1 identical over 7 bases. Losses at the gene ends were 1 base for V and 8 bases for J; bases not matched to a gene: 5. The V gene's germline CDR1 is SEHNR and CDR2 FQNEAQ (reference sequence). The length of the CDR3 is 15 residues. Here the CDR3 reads CASSLGRGTDSPLHF. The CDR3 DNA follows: TGTGCCAGCAGCTTAGGCAGGGGGACTGATTCACCCCTCCACTTT.

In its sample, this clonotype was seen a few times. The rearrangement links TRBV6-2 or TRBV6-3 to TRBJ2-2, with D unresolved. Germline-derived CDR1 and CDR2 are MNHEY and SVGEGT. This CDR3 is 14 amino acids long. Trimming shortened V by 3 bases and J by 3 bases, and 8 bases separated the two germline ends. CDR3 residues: CASSYMADTGELFF. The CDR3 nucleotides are TGTGCCAGCAGTTATATGGCCGACACCGGGGAGCTGTTTTTT.

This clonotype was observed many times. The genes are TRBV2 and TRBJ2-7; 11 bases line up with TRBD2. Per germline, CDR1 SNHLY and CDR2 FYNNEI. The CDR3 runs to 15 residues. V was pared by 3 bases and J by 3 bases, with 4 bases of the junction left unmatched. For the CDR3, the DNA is TGTGCCAGCAGTGAGAGACTAGCGGGGATCTACGAGCAGTACTTC. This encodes CASSERLAGIYEQYF.

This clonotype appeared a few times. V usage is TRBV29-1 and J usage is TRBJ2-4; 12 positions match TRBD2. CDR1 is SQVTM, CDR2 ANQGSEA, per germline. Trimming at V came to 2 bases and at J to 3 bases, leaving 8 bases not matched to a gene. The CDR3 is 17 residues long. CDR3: CSVEKTGLAGYKNIQYF. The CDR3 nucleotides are TGCAGCGTTGAAAAGACGGGACTAGCGGGTTACAAAAACATTCAGTACTTC.

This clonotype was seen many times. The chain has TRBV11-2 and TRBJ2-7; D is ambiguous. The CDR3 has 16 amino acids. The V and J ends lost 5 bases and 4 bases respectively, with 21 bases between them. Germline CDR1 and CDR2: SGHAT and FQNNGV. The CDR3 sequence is CASSTPDSLGAYEQYF. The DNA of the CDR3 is TGTGCCAGCAGCACCCCTGACTCCCTAGGCGCATACGAGCAGTACTTC.

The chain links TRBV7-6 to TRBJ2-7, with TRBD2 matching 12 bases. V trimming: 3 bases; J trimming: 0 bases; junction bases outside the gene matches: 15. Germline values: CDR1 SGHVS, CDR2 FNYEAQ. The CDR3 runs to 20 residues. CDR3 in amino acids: CASSFKGLAGGSGASYEQYF. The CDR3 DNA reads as TGTGCCAGCAGCTTCAAGGGCCTAGCGGGAGGGTCCGGGGCCTCCTACGAGCAGTACTTC.

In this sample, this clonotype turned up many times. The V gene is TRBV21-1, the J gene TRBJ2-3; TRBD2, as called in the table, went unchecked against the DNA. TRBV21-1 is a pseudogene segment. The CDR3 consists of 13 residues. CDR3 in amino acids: CASLGLAADTQYF. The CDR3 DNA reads TGTGCCAGCCTCGGACTAGCGGCAGATACGCAGTATTTT.

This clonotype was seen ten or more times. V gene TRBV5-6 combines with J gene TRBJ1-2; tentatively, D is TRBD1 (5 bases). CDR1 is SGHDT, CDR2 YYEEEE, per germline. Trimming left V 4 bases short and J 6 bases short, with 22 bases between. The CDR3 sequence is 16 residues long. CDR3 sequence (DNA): TGTGCCAGCAGCATCCGGGACGCTGAACTAATCGATGGCTACACCTTC. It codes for CASSIRDAELIDGYTF.